This T cell receptor (beta chain) was captured in a study of CD8 T cells in ankylosing spondylitis. TCRdb ran MiXCR on the 5' RACE reads and lists one entry per CDR3 protein. Here the sample spans 35,000 to 50,000 distinct CDR3 sequences, 10% to 13% being singletons. Per the germline V gene, CDR1 is MNHEY and CDR2 is SVGAGI. Trimming pared 2 bases from V and 0 bases from J, leaving 11 bases between. This CDR3 comprises 15 residues. The source is a male donor with ankylosing spondylitis or in good health (not recorded which). The chain carries TRBV6-5 and TRBJ2-7; D might be TRBD1 or TRBD2, each matching 5 bases. Specimen: blood, either unsorted or a sorted T cell fraction (not recorded which). The CDR3, as DNA: TGTGCCAGCAGTTACCTAGACGGGACCTCCTACGAGCAGTACTTC. Its translation: CASSYLDGTSYEQYF.